The 27 T cell receptor beta chains given below trace back to one sample, sequenced in a study of identical twins. TCRdb re-called the 5' RACE reads through MiXCR, storing one row per CDR3 protein. Among approximately 700,000 distinct CDR3 sequences listed, approximately 6.1% were seen once. Sequencing used naive T cells sorted from blood. These receptors were obtained from a young man in good health.

This clonotype was seen at least ten times. The chain is built from TRBV29-1 and TRBJ1-1, with unresolved D. The CDR3 consists of 13 residues. V shed 2 bases and J shed 1 base, with 8 bases lying between them. The germline V gene has CDR1 SQVTM and CDR2 ANQGSEA. As DNA, the CDR3 is TGCAGCGTTGAAAGGGTGGCGAACACTGAAGCTTTCTTT. It codes for CSVERVANTEAFF.

The sample holds many counts of this clonotype. The chain employs TRBV24-1 and TRBJ2-1; no definite D call. Looked up from germline, CDR1 is KGHDR and CDR2 is SFDVKD. The CDR3 totals 13 residues. V was pared by 5 bases and J by 4 bases, with 8 bases between. The CDR3 is CATSGQRYNEQFF. For the CDR3, the DNA is TGTGCCACCAGTGGGCAGCGATACAATGAGCAGTTCTTC.

In this sample, this clonotype turned up many times. The chain recombines TRBV5-1 with TRBJ2-1; the D gene is possibly TRBD2 (7 bases). CDR1 is SGHRS and CDR2 is YFSETQ in the germline V gene. The CDR3 runs to 16 residues. The V end was cut by 3 bases, the J end by 1 base, with 14 bases between. CDR3 sequence (DNA): TGCGCCAGCAGCTCCAACAGGGAGGGGTCCTACAATGAGCAGTTCTTC. This translates into CASSSNREGSYNEQFF.

This clonotype was observed at least ten times. This chain connects TRBV15 to TRBJ2-1; TRBD2 matches at 9 bases. The CDR3 is made up of 14 amino acids. The V and J ends lost 4 bases and 7 bases, in that order; junction bases with no gene match: 5. CDR1 and CDR2 (germline): LNHNV, YYDKDF (reference sequence). In DNA form, the CDR3 reads TGTGCCACCAGCACGCGGACTAGCGCGAATGAGCAGTTCTTC. It yields the protein CATSTRTSANEQFF. Full variable domain (remainder filled in from reference TRBV15 and TRBJ2-1): DAMVIQNPRYQVTQFGKPVTLSCSQTLNHNVMYWYQQKSSQAPKLLFHYYDKDFNNEADTPDNFQSRRPNTSFCFLDIRSPGLGDTAMYLCATSTRTSANEQFFGPGTRLTVL.

J is TRBJ1-3 and V is TRBV5-1; possible D gene TRBD1, 5 bases. This CDR3 comprises 14 residues. The V gene's germline CDR1 is SGHRS and CDR2 YFSETQ. With 3 bases removed from V and 6 bases from J, the gap between germline ends came to 13 bases. The CDR3 bases are TGCGCCAGCAGCTCAGGAGGGGTGGAAAACACCATATATTTT. Translating gives CASSSGGVENTIYF.

This clonotype was picked up many times. CDR3 protein: CSTGRYNEQFF. The CDR3 DNA sequence: TGCAGCACAGGACGGTACAATGAGCAGTTCTTC. The chain couples TRBV29-1 to TRBJ2-1, with TRBD1 as a possible D gene (5 bases). The CDR3 covers 11 residues. Germline lookup yields CDR1 SQVTM and CDR2 ANQGSEA. V was cut by 8 bases and J by 4 bases, with 9 bases left in between.

Ten or more counts support this clonotype. This chain joins TRBV5-1 and TRBJ2-5, with 13 bases matching TRBD2. This CDR3 is 16 amino acids long. V lost 3 bases, J lost 5 bases, and 7 bases stayed unmatched. Germline CDR1 SGHRS, CDR2 YFSETQ. CDR3 region: CASSSRTSGRSETQYF. CDR3 nucleotides: TGCGCCAGCAGCTCCCGGACTAGCGGGAGATCGGAGACCCAGTACTTC.

At least ten counts were recorded for this clonotype. This chain joins TRBV6-1 and TRBJ1-3; 9 bases match TRBD1. The CDR3 extends over 17 amino acids. The V and J ends lost 4 bases and 2 bases, in that order; junction bases with no gene match: 9. The germline V gene encodes CDR1 MNHNS and CDR2 SASEGT. The CDR3 nucleotides are TGTGCCAGCAGTGGGGACAGGGCAAGCGAAACTGGAAACACCATATATTTT. Its translation is CASSGDRASETGNTIYF.

The V gene is TRBV11-1, the J gene TRBJ2-1; TRBD2 matches at 10 bases. Germline-derived CDR1 and CDR2 are SGHAT and FQDESV (reference sequence). This CDR3 contains 20 residues. Trimming removed 5 bases from V and 0 bases from J; junction bases left unmatched: 16. Written as DNA, the CDR3 is TGTGCCAGCAGCCGACCGGGACTAGCGCTACGAACGTTCTCCTACAATGAGCAGTTCTTC. Encoded protein: CASSRPGLALRTFSYNEQFF.

The table lists this clonotype with a few counts. The chain uses TRBV7-2 and TRBJ2-3, with D perhaps TRBD2 (5 bases). Trimming left V 8 bases short and J 2 bases short, with 17 bases between. CDR1 is SGHTA, CDR2 FQGNSA, per germline. The CDR3 extends over 15 amino acids. The CDR3 spells CASFIGGPLTDTQYF. For the CDR3, the DNA is TGTGCCAGCTTCATCGGCGGGCCCCTCACAGATACGCAGTATTTT.

This clonotype was seen only a few times. The rearrangement uses TRBV29-1 and TRBJ2-7; unclear D gene. V was shortened by 7 bases and J by 1 base, with 8 bases between the two germline ends. Germline V gene sequence: CDR1 SQVTM, CDR2 ANQGSEA. The CDR3 contains 11 residues. CDR3 bases: TGCAGCGCCGAAGGGTCCTACGAGCAGTACTTC. Translating it yields CSAEGSYEQYF.

This clonotype was seen many times. V is TRBV4-1 and J is TRBJ2-1, with 12 bases aligning to TRBD2. Trimming at V came to 3 bases and at J to 4 bases, leaving 4 bases not matched to a gene. Germline V gene data show CDR1 as MGHRA and CDR2 as YSYEKL. This CDR3 has 16 residues. The CDR3 reads CASSQATSGGYNEQFF. The CDR3 region has the DNA TGCGCCAGCAGCCAGGCGACTAGCGGGGGATACAATGAGCAGTTCTTC.

This chain joins TRBV5-4 and TRBJ2-7; 7 bases fit TRBD2. V shed 1 base and J 5 bases; nucleotides not matched to a gene: 3. CDR1 and CDR2 from the germline V gene are SGHNT and YYREEE (reference sequence). This CDR3 comprises 13 residues. The CDR3, as DNA: TGTGCCAGCAGCTTGCGCGGGAGAAACGAGCAGTACGTC. Protein product: CASSLRGRNEQYV.

The table lists this clonotype with many counts. The chain joins TRBV12-3 or TRBV12-4 to TRBJ2-5; tentative D call: TRBD1 (5 bases). The CDR3 extends over 15 amino acids. V lost 1 base and J lost 7, with 16 bases in between. DNA of the CDR3: TGTGCCAGCAGTTTAGACAGGCCACGGACGGGGACCCAGTACTTC. This codes for CASSLDRPRTGTQYF.

This clonotype was detected many times. The chain links TRBV12-3 or TRBV12-4 to TRBJ2-7; 10 nucleotides line up with TRBD1. The CDR3 has 18 residues. The J segment lost 3 bases and the V segment lost 6 bases, leaving 17 bases of the junction unmatched. Here the CDR3 reads CASRGTGEEGTRLYEQYV. CDR3 nucleotide sequence: TGTGCCAGCAGGGGGACAGGGGAAGAAGGGACTAGACTCTACGAGCAGTACGTC.

This clonotype was observed many times. This chain joins TRBV6-1 and TRBJ1-2; weak D call: TRBD1 (6 bases). The germline gives CDR1 MNHNS, CDR2 SASEGT. Trimming took 5 bases from V and 3 from J, leaving 13 bases between them. CDR3 length: 14 residues. CDR3 coding DNA: TGTGCCAGCAGTAATACAGGGTCCTACTATGGCTACACCTTC. It codes for CASSNTGSYYGYTF.

The rearrangement uses TRBV2 and TRBJ2-3; 7 bases line up with TRBD1. Germline V gene sequence: CDR1 SNHLY, CDR2 FYNNEI. V was pared by 4 bases and J by 1 base, with 5 bases of the junction left unmatched. The length of the CDR3 is 15 residues. CDR3 residues: CASSGQGPGTDTQYF. The CDR3 nucleotides read TGTGCCAGCAGTGGACAGGGCCCGGGCACAGATACGCAGTATTTT.

This clonotype was counted ten times or more. The gene calls are TRBV6-1 and TRBJ1-2; TRBD1 might be the D (6 bases). CDR1 MNHNS and CDR2 SASEGT come from the germline V gene. The CDR3 is made up of 14 amino acids. Trimming left V 7 bases short and J 8 bases short, with 20 bases between. The CDR3 DNA follows: TGTGCCAGCACCAAAAGTCCAGGGGTTGGCGGCTACACCTTC. Its protein is CASTKSPGVGGYTF.

This clonotype was counted ten times or more. The chain employs TRBV25-1 and TRBJ1-1; maybe TRBD1 (5 bases). The germline V and J ends were trimmed by 4 bases and 5 bases, with 14 bases remaining between them. The germline V gene encodes CDR1 MGHDK and CDR2 SYGVNS. The CDR3 is 14 residues long. The CDR3 sequence is CASSATGQRTEAFF. CDR3 nucleotides: TGTGCCAGCAGTGCAACAGGTCAACGAACTGAAGCTTTCTTT.

The chain is built from TRBV12-3 or TRBV12-4 and TRBJ2-2; D may be TRBD1 (6 bases). This CDR3 has 13 residues. V was cut by 8 bases and J by 1 base, with 8 bases left in between. For the CDR3, the DNA is TGTGCCAGCCAGGGGATGAACACCGGGGAGCTGTTTTTT. This gives the protein CASQGMNTGELFF.

The rearrangement uses TRBV3-1 and TRBJ1-4, with 8 nucleotides matching TRBD1. V lost 4 bases and J lost 8; bases outside the gene matches: 12. CDR1 and CDR2 from the germline V gene are LGHDT and YNNKEL (reference sequence). The CDR3 extends over 16 amino acids. The CDR3 is CASSLLRGREREKLFF. In DNA, the CDR3 is TGTGCCAGCAGCCTCCTCAGGGGGCGCGAACGGGAAAAACTGTTTTTT.

This clonotype has just a few counts. The CDR3: CASSYSGGSSNTGELFF. In DNA form, the CDR3 reads TGTGCCAGCAGTTACTCTGGGGGCTCCTCGAACACCGGGGAGCTGTTTTTT. The chain joins TRBV6-5 to TRBJ2-2, with D possibly matching TRBD1 (6 bases). CDR1 and CDR2 from the germline V gene are MNHEY and SVGAGI. The CDR3 contains 17 residues. The V end lost 0 bases, the J end lost 0 bases, and 11 bases lay between the germline ends.

The chain combines TRBV4-3 with TRBJ2-7; 11 nucleotides align to TRBD2. Unmatched junction bases numbered 6, after V lost 4 bases and J lost 4 bases. Germline CDR1 and CDR2: LGHNA and YSLEER. CDR3 length equals 15 residues. DNA of the CDR3: TGCGCCAGCAGCCGCTTCCTAGCGGGAGGTTACGAGCAGTACTTC. Amino acids: CASSRFLAGGYEQYF.

The rearrangement links TRBV2 to TRBJ2-1; no clear D gene. The CDR3 length is 12 residues. V shed 1 base and J shed 8 bases, with 6 bases lying between them. The germline gives CDR1 SNHLY, CDR2 FYNNEI. DNA of the CDR3: TGTGCCAGCAGTGAAGACGTCCATGAGCAGTTCTTC. This sequence encodes CASSEDVHEQFF.

This clonotype has more than one count but fewer than ten. For the CDR3, the DNA is TGCGCCAGCAGCAATACAGGAGGTGGGACTGAAGCTTTCTTT. This codes for CASSNTGGGTEAFF. The rearrangement links TRBV5-1 to TRBJ1-1; D might be TRBD1 (5 bases). V shed 4 bases and J shed 5 bases, with 15 bases lying between them. The CDR3 runs 14 residues. Germline V gene sequence: CDR1 SGHRS, CDR2 YFSETQ.

This clonotype was recorded many times. The CDR3 coding sequence is TGTGCCAGCAGCCGGGACTGGTTCGATGAGCAGTTCTTC. Translating gives CASSRDWFDEQFF. The genes are TRBV6-1 and TRBJ2-1; possibly TRBD2 for D (6 bases). The CDR3 contains 13 residues. Germline V gene lookup returns CDR1 MNHNS and CDR2 SASEGT. V lost 6 bases, J lost 8 bases, and 14 bases lay in between.

This clonotype was seen more than once but under ten times. The J gene is TRBJ1-5, the V gene TRBV7-8, with a tentative D call TRBD1 (5 bases). The germline V gene encodes CDR1 SGHVS and CDR2 FQNEAQ. The CDR3 totals 15 residues. The V end lost 3 bases, the J end lost 4 bases, and 13 bases lay between the germline ends. The CDR3 DNA reads TGTGCCAGCAGCTTGGGGCGGGGGACGAATCAGCCCCAGCATTTT. Amino acids: CASSLGRGTNQPQHF.